These 17 T cell receptor beta chains were sequenced from one sample in a study of T cells in localized non-small cell lung cancer. The protocol was immunoSEQ multiplex PCR, while the TCRdb copy is restricted to in-frame clones and leaves out a portion. This sample has about 13,000 clones, with roughly 28% found just once. Sequenced material: lung tumor tissue, taken before any cancer treatment. The receptors were sampled from a female donor older than 55 with stage I lung adenocarcinoma.

This rearrangement joins TRBV9 to TRBJ2-7; D is unclear. Germline assignment: CDR1 SGDLS and CDR2 YYNGEE. This CDR3 contains 15 residues. Trimming removed 0 bases from V and 6 bases from J, with 16 bases in between. The CDR3 DNA follows: TGTGCCAGCAGCGTAGCAGGCGGTGCAATTGGCGAGCAGTACTTC. Amino acids: CASSVAGGAIGEQYF.

The chain links TRBV30 to TRBJ2-1; 7 bases are a match to TRBD1. This CDR3 is 15 amino acids long. Losses at the gene ends were 3 bases for V and 0 bases for J; bases not matched to a gene: 5. CDR1 is GTSNPN and CDR2 is SVGIG in the germline V gene (reference sequence). CDR3 bases: TGTGCCTGGAGGACAGGGAAGAGCTCCTACAATGAGCAGTTCTTC. It is translated as CAWRTGKSSYNEQFF.

The chain couples TRBV11-3 to TRBJ2-7; 9 bases fit TRBD2. V dropped 3 bases and J dropped 7; count of bases not matched to a gene: 7. From germline, CDR1 is SGHNT and CDR2 YENEEA. The CDR3 sequence is 14 residues long. CDR3 protein: CASSLLAGAREQYF. DNA of the CDR3: TGTGCCAGCAGCTTGTTAGCGGGGGCTCGGGAGCAGTACTTC.

This clone occurred a few times. This rearrangement joins TRBV11-3 to TRBJ1-1, with 9 bases aligning to TRBD1. This CDR3 comprises 19 residues. J gave up 1 base and V 4 bases, and 16 bases lay outside the gene matches. Germline lookup yields CDR1 SGHNT and CDR2 YENEEA. The CDR3 nucleotides read TGTGCCAGCAGCTCCCCAACGGACAGGGGTCGTCACAAGAACACTGAAGCTTTCTTT. Protein sequence: CASSSPTDRGRHKNTEAFF.

This clone came up many times. The chain is built from TRBV7-2 and TRBJ1-1; tentative D call: TRBD1 (6 bases). Trimming removed 2 bases at V and 13 bases at J, with 17 bases between. The germline V gene encodes CDR1 SGHTA and CDR2 FQGNSA. This CDR3 has 13 residues. The CDR3 region is CASSLQGSHRVFF. CDR3 DNA: TGTGCCAGCAGCTTACAGGGTTCTCACAGGGTTTTCTTT.

The V and J genes are TRBV12-5 and TRBJ2-7, with 7 nucleotides matching TRBD1. Germline CDR1 LGHNT, CDR2 FRNRAP. The CDR3 has 14 residues. The junction had 7 bases not matched to a gene; V was cut back by 5 bases and J by 3 bases. The CDR3 loop is CASGRQGFCYEQYF. Here the CDR3 DNA reads TGTGCTAGTGGTCGACAGGGCTTTTGCTACGAGCAGTACTTC.

This clone is classed as medium-sized. This chain joins TRBV19 and TRBJ1-2, with D possibly matching TRBD1 (5 bases). This CDR3 has 16 amino acids. CDR1 is LNHDA and CDR2 is SQIVND in the germline V gene (reference sequence). V lost 1 base to trimming and J lost 7 bases, with 19 bases between them. CDR3 residues: CASSIVGTSFGFGYTF. The CDR3 nucleotides are TGTGCCAGTAGTATAGTGGGGACGAGCTTTGGTTTTGGCTACACCTTC.

This clone was recorded a few times. This chain connects TRBV6-8 to TRBJ2-5, with D unresolved. The V end lost 6 bases, the J end lost 1 base, and 9 bases lay between the germline ends. The CDR3 is made up of 13 amino acids. Germline CDR1 is MNHGY and CDR2 is SAAAGT. The CDR3 bases are TGTGCCAGCAGCAACAGCTTCCAAGAGACCCAGTACTTC. It encodes CASSNSFQETQYF.

The CDR3 coding sequence is TGTGCCTGCTATAGCGGACCCAACACCGGGGAGCTGTTTTTT. It yields the protein CACYSGPNTGELFF. The chain links TRBV30 to TRBJ2-2; a weak D match, TRBD2 (6 bases). V gave up 6 bases and J gave up 2 bases, with 13 bases separating them. The germline gives CDR1 GTSNPN, CDR2 SVGIG (reference sequence). The CDR3 has 14 residues.

This clone is judged medium-sized. This sequence joins TRBV4-1 and TRBJ2-7, with 7 bases that match TRBD2. Germline assignment: CDR1 MGHRA and CDR2 YSYEKL. The CDR3 length is 15 residues. V lost 1 base and J lost 1; bases outside the gene matches: 4. The CDR3 region has the DNA TGCGCCAGCAGCCAAGTCACGGGAGGATCCTACGAGCAGTACTTC. This codes for CASSQVTGGSYEQYF.

The rearrangement links TRBV30 to TRBJ1-3, with 7 bases that match TRBD1. The CDR3 contains 12 residues. Germline V gene data show CDR1 as GTSNPN and CDR2 as SVGIG (reference sequence). The CDR3 region is CAQRKTGNTIYF. In DNA, the CDR3 is TGTGCACAACGGAAGACAGGGAACACCATATATTTT.

This clone was found many times. An end of the junction differs from the germline gene, which may be a read error. The DNA holds an ambiguous or unread base, and X denotes its residue. The chain links TRBV11-3 to TRBJ1-3; no reliable D call. CDR1 SGHNT and CDR2 YENEEA come from the germline V gene. The CDR3 loop spans 14 amino acids. The CDR3 here is CASXLGRGGNTIYF. The CDR3 nucleotides are TGTGCCAGCARCTTAGGGAGAGGGGGAAACACCATATATTTT.

The chain uses TRBV18 and TRBJ1-4; D remains ambiguous. V was shortened by 0 bases and J by 7 bases, with 6 bases between the two germline ends. The CDR3 is 13 residues long. Germline V CDR1 and CDR2: KGHSH, LQKENI. CDR3 amino acids: CASSPPVTEKLFF. The CDR3 DNA sequence: TGTGCCAGCTCACCACCGGTCACTGAAAAACTGTTTTTT.

The rearrangement uses TRBV28 and TRBJ1-3; D uncertain. The germline V gene has CDR1 MDHEN and CDR2 SYDVKM. There are 14 residues in the CDR3. The V gene lost 5 bases and the J gene lost 3 bases, with 11 bases spanning the gap. DNA for the CDR3: TGTGCCAGCAGTGGCCAGACAAATGGAAACACCATATATTTT. Its protein is CASSGQTNGNTIYF.

The V and J genes are TRBV9 and TRBJ1-2; tentatively, D is TRBD1 (5 bases). The length of the CDR3 is 16 residues. V was pared by 2 bases and J by 4 bases, with 18 bases between. From germline, CDR1 is SGDLS and CDR2 YYNGEE. CDR3 in DNA: TGTGCCAGCAGCGTTGGGGGGGAGCATCGCCCCTATGGCTACACCTTC. This translates into CASSVGGEHRPYGYTF.

J is TRBJ2-5 and V is TRBV10-1; D unresolved. Trimming shortened V by 7 bases and J by 3 bases, and 12 bases separated the two germline ends. Germline lookup yields CDR1 WNHNN and CDR2 SYGVQD (reference sequence). The CDR3 has 13 residues. CDR3 nucleotide sequence: TGCGCCAGCAAGGTCAGTCGTAAAGAGACCCAGTACTTC. As protein: CASKVSRKETQYF.

The chain has TRBV9 and TRBJ1-1; D remains ambiguous. Looked up from germline, CDR1 is SGDLS and CDR2 is YYNGEE. The V and J ends lost 1 base and 4 bases respectively, with 14 bases between them. This CDR3 region has 15 residues. The CDR3 region is CASSVRPTGGTEAFF. The CDR3 DNA is TGTGCCAGCAGCGTACGACCGACCGGAGGCACTGAAGCTTTCTTT. The full variable domain, with the rest looked up from reference TRBV9 and TRBJ1-1, is DSGVTQTPKHLITATGQRVTLRCSPRSGDLSVYWYQQSLDQGLQFLIQYYNGEERAKGNILERFSAQQFPDLHSELNLSSLELGDSALYFCASSVRPTGGTEAFFGQGTRLTVV.